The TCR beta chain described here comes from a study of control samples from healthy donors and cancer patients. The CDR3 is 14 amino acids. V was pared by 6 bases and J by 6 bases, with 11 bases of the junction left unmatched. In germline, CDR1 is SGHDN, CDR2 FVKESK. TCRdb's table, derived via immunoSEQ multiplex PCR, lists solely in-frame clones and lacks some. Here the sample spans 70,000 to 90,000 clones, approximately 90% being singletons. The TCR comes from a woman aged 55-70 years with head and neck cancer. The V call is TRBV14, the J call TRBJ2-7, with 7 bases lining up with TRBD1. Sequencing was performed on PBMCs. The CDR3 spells CASSPTTGVSEQYF. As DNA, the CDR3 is TGTGCCAGCAGTCCCACCACAGGGGTAAGCGAGCAGTACTTC.